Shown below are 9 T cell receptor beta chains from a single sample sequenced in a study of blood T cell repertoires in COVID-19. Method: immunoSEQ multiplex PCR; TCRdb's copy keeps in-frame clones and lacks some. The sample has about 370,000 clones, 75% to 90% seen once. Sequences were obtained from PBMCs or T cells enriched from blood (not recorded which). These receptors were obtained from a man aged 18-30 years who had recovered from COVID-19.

CDR3 in amino acids: CASSLAGSQYF. The DNA for the CDR3 is TGTGCCAGCAGCCTAGCGGGCTCGCAGTACTTC. This chain joins TRBV25-1 and TRBJ2-7; TRBD2 matches at 8 bases. CDR3 length: 11 residues. V lost 6 bases and J lost 9; bases outside the gene matches: 4. Germline-derived CDR1 and CDR2 are MGHDK and SYGVNS.

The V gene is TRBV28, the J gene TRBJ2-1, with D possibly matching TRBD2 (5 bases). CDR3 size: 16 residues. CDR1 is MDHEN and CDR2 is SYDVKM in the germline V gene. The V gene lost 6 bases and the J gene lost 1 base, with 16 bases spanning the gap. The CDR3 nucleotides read TGTGCCAGCAGCAACCCAGCGGCCCCTTCCTACAATGAGCAGTTCTTC. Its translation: CASSNPAAPSYNEQFF.

The CDR3 DNA is TGTGCCAGCAGCTTAGGCGGACAGAAGCCCTACGAGCAGTACTTC. Protein product: CASSLGGQKPYEQYF. V usage is TRBV7-2 and J usage is TRBJ2-7, with a tentative D call TRBD1 (6 bases). CDR1 and CDR2 (germline): SGHTA, FQGNSA. Trimming removed 1 base at V and 2 bases at J, with 12 bases between. This CDR3 spans 15 amino acids.

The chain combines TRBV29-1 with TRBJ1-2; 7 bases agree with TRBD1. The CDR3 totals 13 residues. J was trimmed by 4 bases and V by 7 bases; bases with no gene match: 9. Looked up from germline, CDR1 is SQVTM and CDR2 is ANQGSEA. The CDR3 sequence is CSAGRGQRYGYTF. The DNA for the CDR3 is TGCAGCGCCGGAAGGGGACAGCGCTATGGCTACACCTTC.

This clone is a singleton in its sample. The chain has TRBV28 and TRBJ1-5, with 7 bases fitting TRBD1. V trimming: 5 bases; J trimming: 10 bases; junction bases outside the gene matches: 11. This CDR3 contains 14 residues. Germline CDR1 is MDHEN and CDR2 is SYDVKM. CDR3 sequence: CASSPGQVFGPQHF. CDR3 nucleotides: TGTGCCAGCAGTCCCGGACAGGTCTTTGGTCCCCAGCATTTT. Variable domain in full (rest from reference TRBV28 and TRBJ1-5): DVKVTQSSRYLVKRTGEKVFLECVQDMDHENMFWYRQDPGLGLRLIYFSYDVKMKEKGDIPEGYSVSREKKERFSLILESASTNQTSMYLCASSPGQVFGPQHFGDGTRLSIL.

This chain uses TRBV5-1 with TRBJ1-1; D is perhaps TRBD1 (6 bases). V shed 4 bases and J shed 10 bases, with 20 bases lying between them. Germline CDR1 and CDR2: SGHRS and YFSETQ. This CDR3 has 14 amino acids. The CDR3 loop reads CASSQTPAGQLAFF. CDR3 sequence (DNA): TGCGCCAGCAGCCAAACCCCTGCCGGACAGCTAGCTTTCTTT.

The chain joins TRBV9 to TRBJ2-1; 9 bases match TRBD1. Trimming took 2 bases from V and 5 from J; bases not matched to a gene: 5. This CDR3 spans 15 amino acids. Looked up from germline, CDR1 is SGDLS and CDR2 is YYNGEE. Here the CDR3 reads CASSVTGGRDNEQFF. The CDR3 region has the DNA TGTGCCAGCAGCGTCACAGGGGGCCGGGACAATGAGCAGTTCTTC.

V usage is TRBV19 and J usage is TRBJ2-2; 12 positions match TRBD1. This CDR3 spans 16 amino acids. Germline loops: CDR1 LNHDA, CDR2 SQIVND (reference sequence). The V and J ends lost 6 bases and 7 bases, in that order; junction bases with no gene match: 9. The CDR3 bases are TGTGCCAGTAGGGAGGGGGGACAGGGGGCTGTCGGGGAGCTGTTTTTT. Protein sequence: CASREGGQGAVGELFF.

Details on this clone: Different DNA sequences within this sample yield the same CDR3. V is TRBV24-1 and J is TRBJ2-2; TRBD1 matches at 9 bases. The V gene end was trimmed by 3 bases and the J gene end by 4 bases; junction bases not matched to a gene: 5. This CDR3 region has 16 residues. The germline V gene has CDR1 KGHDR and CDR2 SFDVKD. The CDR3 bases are TGTGCCACCAGTGATCCGGGACAGGGTTCCACCGGGGAGCTGTTTTTT. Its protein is CATSDPGQGSTGELFF.